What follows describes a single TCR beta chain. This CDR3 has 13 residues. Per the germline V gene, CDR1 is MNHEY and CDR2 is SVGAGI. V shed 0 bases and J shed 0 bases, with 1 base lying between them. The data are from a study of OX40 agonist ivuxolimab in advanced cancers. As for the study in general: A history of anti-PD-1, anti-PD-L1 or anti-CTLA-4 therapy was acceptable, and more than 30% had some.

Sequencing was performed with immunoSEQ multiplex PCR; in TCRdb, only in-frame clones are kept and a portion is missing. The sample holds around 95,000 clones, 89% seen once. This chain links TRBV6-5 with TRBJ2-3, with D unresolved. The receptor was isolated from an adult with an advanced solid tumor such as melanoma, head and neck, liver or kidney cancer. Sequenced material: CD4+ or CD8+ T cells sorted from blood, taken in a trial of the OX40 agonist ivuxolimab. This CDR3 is CASSYSSTDTQYF. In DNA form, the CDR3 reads TGTGCCAGCAGTTACTCTAGCACAGATACGCAGTATTTT.